The 4 T cell receptor beta chains listed next were all sequenced from one sample in a study of T cell responses to AZD1222 COVID-19 vaccine. Generated by immunoSEQ multiplex PCR, the TCRdb table keeps only in-frame clones and is missing some. Of some 170,000 clones detected, around 89% appear once; the ten largest clones hold 4% to 5.5%. The source was peripheral blood, collected 28 days after the second AZD1222 dose. Source of these receptors: an adult who received the AZD1222 COVID-19 vaccine.

This clone was picked up a small number of times. V gene TRBV27 combines with J gene TRBJ1-2; 10 bases align to TRBD1. Losses at the gene ends were 5 bases for V and 8 bases for J; bases not matched to a gene: 20. This CDR3 contains 18 residues. Looked up from germline, CDR1 is MNHEY and CDR2 is SMNVEV (reference sequence). The chain's CDR3 is CASSPWDRGTGWPRGYTF. In nucleotides, the CDR3 is TGTGCCAGCAGTCCGTGGGACAGGGGAACGGGGTGGCCTAGGGGCTACACCTTC.

The chain links TRBV29-1 to TRBJ2-2, with unresolved D. The germline V gene encodes CDR1 SQVTM and CDR2 ANQGSEA. V dropped 1 base and J dropped 2 bases, with 17 bases sitting between them. This CDR3 region has 17 residues. CDR3 coding DNA: TGCAGCGTTGAAGCCCCCAGTGGTCGGGCCAACACCGGGGAGCTGTTTTTT. This gives the protein CSVEAPSGRANTGELFF.

J is TRBJ1-4 and V is TRBV4-1; D gene unclear. The CDR3 has 16 amino acids. V lost 2 bases and J 10 bases, leaving 20 bases between the germline ends. Germline V gene lookup returns CDR1 MGHRA and CDR2 YSYEKL. The DNA of the CDR3 is TGCGCCAGCAGCCAATCTTGGCAGGCGTCCGCTGGAAAACTGTTTTTT. The encoded protein is CASSQSWQASAGKLFF.

The CDR3 spells CASSYLLNTEAFF. The CDR3 nucleotides are TGTGCCAGCAGTTATCTCTTGAACACTGAAGCTTTCTTT. The rearrangement uses TRBV6-2 or TRBV6-3 and TRBJ1-1; no clear D gene. The V end lost 3 bases, the J end lost 0 bases, and 5 bases lay between the germline ends. CDR1 is MNHEY and CDR2 is SVGEGT in the germline V gene. This CDR3 comprises 13 residues.